Listed here is a single T cell receptor (beta chain). As yet, its antigen is unknown. There are 12 residues in the CDR3. The V gene's germline CDR1 is SQVTM and CDR2 ANQGSEA. The ends were cut back, 3 bases at V and 6 bases at J, with 12 bases in the middle. These data belong to a study of somatic mutations in cytotoxic T cells in rheumatoid arthritis. Study-level background: Immediately following diagnosis and ahead of any treatment, patient blood (approximately 30 ml EDTA) was drawn. Study results and caveats: Antigens recognized by the expanded CD8+ clones were unknown.

In the authors' workflow: Patient CD8+ clones larger than 1% rarely matched published virus-specific TCRB sequences. Assay: immunoSEQ multiplex PCR; the TCRdb copy retains only in-frame clones and omits some. The V and J calls and clone size are taken from that table; D and trimming were inferred from the DNA. The sample consists of some 7,000 clones, 74% of them appearing once. Sequenced material: CD8+ T cells sorted from blood. The chain couples TRBV29-1 to TRBJ2-7; D not certain. This TCR derives from an adult with rheumatoid arthritis. CDR3 region: CSVETLRFEQYF. The CDR3 nucleotides read TGCAGCGTTGAGACCCTCAGGTTCGAGCAGTACTTC.